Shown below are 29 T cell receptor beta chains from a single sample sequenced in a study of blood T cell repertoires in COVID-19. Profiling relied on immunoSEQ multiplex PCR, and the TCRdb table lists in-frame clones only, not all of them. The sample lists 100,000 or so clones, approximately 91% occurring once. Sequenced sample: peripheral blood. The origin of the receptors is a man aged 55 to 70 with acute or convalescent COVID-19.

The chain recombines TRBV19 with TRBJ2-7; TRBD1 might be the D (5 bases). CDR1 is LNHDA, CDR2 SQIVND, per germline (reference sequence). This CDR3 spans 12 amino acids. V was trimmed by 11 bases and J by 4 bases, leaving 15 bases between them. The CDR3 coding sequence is TGTGCCCGGTCAGGGCCGTTTTACGAGCAGTACGTC. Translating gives CARSGPFYEQYV.

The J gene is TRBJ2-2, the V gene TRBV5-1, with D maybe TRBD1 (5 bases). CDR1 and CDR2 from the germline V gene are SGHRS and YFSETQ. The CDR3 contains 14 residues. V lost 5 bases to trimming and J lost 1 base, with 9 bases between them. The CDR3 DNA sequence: TGCGCCAGCAGTTTCGGACAGAACACCGGGGAGCTGTTTTTT. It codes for CASSFGQNTGELFF.

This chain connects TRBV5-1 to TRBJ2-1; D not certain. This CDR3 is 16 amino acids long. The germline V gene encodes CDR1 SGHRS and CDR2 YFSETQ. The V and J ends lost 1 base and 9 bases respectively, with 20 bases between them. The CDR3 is CASSLNMRAATGEQFF. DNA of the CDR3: TGCGCCAGCAGCTTGAATATGAGAGCCGCCACGGGTGAGCAGTTCTTC.

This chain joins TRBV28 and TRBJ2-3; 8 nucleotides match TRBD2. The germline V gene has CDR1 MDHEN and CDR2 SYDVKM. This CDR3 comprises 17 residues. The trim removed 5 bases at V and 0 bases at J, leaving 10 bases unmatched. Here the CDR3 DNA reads TGTGCCAGCAGTACCGGGGGGGTTCGAGCTAGCACAGATACGCAGTATTTT. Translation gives CASSTGGVRASTDTQYF.

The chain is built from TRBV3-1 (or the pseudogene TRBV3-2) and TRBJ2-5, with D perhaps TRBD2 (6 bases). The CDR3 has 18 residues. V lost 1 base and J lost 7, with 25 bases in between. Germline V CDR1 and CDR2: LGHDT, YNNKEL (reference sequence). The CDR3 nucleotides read TGTGCCAGCAGCCAAGCCCCTGGGGGGTCAGCCCCTCTGGGGACCCAGTACTTC. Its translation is CASSQAPGGSAPLGTQYF.

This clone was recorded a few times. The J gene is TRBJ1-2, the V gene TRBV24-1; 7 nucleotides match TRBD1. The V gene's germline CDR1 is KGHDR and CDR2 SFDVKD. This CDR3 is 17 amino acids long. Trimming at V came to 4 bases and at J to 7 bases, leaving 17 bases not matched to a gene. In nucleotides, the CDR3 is TGTGCCACCAGTGAGGGCGCACGCGGGACAGCAGTTTTTGGCTACACCTTC. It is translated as CATSEGARGTAVFGYTF.

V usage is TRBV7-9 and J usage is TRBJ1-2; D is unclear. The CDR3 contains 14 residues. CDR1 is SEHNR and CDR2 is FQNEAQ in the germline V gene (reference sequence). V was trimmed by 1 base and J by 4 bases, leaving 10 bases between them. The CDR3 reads CASSLDGSSYGYTF. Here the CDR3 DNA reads TGTGCCAGCAGCTTAGATGGGAGTAGCTATGGCTACACCTTC.

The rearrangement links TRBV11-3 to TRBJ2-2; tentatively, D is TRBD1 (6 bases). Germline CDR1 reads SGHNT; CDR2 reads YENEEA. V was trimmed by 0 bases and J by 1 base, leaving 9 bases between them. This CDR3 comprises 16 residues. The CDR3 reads CASSLDGQMNTGELFF. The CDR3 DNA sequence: TGTGCCAGCAGCTTAGATGGACAGATGAACACCGGGGAGCTGTTTTTT.

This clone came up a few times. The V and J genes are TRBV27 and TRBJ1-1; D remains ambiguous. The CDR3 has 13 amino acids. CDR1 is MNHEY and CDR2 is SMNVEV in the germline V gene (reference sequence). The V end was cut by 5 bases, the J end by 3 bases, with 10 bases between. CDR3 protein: CASSPRSHTEAFF. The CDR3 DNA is TGTGCCAGCAGTCCACGGTCGCACACTGAAGCTTTCTTT.

The DNA of the CDR3 is TGCAGCGTCCTCGGGACTAGCACGAGCCAAGAGACCCAGTACTTC. Its translation: CSVLGTSTSQETQYF. The V and J genes are TRBV29-1 and TRBJ2-5, with TRBD2 identical over 9 bases. Losses at the gene ends were 6 bases for V and 1 base for J; bases not matched to a gene: 9. CDR3 length equals 15 residues. The V gene's germline CDR1 is SQVTM and CDR2 ANQGSEA. Using reference TRBV29-1 and TRBJ2-5 for the parts outside the CDR3, the full variable domain is SAVISQKPSRDICQRGTSLTIQCQVDSQVTMMFWYRQQPGQSLTLIATANQGSEATYESGFVIDKFPISRPNLTFSTLTVSNMSPEDSSIYLCSVLGTSTSQETQYFGPGTRLLVL.

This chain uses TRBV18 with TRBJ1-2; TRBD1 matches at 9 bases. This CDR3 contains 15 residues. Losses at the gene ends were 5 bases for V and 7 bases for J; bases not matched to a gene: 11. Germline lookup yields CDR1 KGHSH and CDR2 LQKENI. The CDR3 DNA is TGTGCCAGCTCATTTCAACAGGGGGCGCGAGGTGGCTACACCTTC. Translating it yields CASSFQQGARGGYTF.

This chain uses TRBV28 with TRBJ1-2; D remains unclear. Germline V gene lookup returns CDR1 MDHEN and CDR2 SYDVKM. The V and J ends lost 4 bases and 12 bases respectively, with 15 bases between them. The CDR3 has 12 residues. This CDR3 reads CASSSEDRGDTF. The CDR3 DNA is TGTGCCAGCAGTTCGGAGGACCGCGGTGACACCTTC.

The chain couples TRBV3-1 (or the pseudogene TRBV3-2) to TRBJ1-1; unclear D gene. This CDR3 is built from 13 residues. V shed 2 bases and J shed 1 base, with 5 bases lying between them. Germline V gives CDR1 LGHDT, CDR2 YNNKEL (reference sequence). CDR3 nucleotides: TGTGCCAGCAGCCAACACACGAACACTGAAGCTTTCTTT. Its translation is CASSQHTNTEAFF.

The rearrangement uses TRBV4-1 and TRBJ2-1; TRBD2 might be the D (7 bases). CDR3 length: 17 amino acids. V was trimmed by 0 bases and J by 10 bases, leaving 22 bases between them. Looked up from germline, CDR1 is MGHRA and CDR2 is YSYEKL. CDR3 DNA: TGCGCCAGCAGCCAAGATATTACGGCGGGGGCCGGTGGCGAGCAGTTCTTC. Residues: CASSQDITAGAGGEQFF.

The CDR3 region is CASSLPGQGNTEAFF. The CDR3 DNA reads TGCGCCAGCAGCTTACCGGGACAGGGGAACACTGAAGCTTTCTTT. The chain couples TRBV5-1 to TRBJ1-1, with 9 positions matching TRBD1. Germline values: CDR1 SGHRS, CDR2 YFSETQ. The trim removed 2 bases at V and 1 base at J, leaving 3 bases unmatched. The CDR3 length is 15 residues. The full variable domain, in which reference TRBV5-1 and TRBJ1-1 provide the parts outside the CDR3, is KAGVTQTPRYLIKTRGQQVTLSCSPISGHRSVSWYQQTPGQGLQFLFEYFSETQRNKGNFPGRFSGRQFSNSRSEMNVSTLELGDSALYLCASSLPGQGNTEAFFGQGTRLTVV.

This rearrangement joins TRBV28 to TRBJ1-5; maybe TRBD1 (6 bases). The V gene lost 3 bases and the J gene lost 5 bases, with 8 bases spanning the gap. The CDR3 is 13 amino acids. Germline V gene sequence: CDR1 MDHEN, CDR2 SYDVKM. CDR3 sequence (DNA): TGTGCCAGCAGTTTGCAGGGGTATCAGCCCCAGCATTTT. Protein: CASSLQGYQPQHF.

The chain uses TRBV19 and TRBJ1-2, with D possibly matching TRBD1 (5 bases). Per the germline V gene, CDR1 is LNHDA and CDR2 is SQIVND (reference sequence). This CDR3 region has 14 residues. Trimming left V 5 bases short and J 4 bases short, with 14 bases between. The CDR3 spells CASSERGYGYGYTF. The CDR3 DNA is TGTGCCAGTAGTGAACGGGGGTATGGCTATGGCTACACCTTC.

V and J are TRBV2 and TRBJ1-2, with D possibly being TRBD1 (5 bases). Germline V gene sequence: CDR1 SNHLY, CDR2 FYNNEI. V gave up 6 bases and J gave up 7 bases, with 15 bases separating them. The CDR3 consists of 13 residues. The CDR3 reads CASSLGGQGGYTF. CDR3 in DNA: TGTGCCAGCAGCCTAGGAGGGCAGGGTGGCTACACCTTC.

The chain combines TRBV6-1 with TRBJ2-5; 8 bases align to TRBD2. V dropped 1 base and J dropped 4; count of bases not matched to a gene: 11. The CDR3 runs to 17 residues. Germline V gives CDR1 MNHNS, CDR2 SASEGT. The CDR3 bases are TGTGCCAGCAGTGAAGTATCTAGCGGGCCGAGGGGAGAGACCCAGTACTTC. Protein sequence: CASSEVSSGPRGETQYF.

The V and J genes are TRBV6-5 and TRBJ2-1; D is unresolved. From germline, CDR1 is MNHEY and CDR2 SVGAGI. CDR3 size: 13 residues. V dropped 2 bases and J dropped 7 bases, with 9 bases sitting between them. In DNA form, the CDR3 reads TGTGCCAGCAGTTACGTGAGTCGAAATGAGCAGTTCTTC. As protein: CASSYVSRNEQFF.

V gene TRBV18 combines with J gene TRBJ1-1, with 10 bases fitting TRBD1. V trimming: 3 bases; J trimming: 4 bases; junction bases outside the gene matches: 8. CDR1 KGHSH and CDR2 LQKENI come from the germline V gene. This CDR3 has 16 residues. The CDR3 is CASSPLATGGGTEAFF. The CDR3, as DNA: TGTGCCAGCTCACCGCTGGCGACAGGGGGCGGCACTGAAGCTTTCTTT.

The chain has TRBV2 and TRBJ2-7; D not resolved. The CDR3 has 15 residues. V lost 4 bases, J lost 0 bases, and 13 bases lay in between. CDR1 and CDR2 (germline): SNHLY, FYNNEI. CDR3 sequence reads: CASSVSLISSYEQYF. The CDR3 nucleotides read TGTGCCAGCAGTGTTTCACTCATTAGCTCCTACGAGCAGTACTTC.

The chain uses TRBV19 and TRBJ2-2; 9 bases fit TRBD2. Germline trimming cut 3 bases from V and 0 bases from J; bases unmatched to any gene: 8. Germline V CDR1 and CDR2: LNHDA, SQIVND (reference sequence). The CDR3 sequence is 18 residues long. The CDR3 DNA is TGTGCCAGTAGTATTAGCGGGAGACAACTGACGAACACCGGGGAGCTGTTTTTT. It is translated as CASSISGRQLTNTGELFF.

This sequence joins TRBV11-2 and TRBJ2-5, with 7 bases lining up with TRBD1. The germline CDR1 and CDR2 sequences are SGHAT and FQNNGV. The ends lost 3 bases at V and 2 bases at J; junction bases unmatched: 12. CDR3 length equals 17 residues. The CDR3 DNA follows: TGTGCCAGCAGCTTTAGGTGGTGGGGACAGTCACAAGAGACCCAGTACTTC. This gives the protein CASSFRWWGQSQETQYF.

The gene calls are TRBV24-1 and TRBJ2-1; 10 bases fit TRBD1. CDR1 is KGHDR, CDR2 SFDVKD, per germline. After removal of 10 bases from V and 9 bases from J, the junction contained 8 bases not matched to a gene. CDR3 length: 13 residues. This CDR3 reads CATRDRGRSEQFF. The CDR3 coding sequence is TGTGCCACTCGTGACAGGGGGCGGAGTGAGCAGTTCTTC.

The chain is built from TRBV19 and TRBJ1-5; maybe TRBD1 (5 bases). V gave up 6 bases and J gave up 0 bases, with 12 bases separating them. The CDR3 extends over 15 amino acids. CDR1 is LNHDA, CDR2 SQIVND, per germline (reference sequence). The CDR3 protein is CASSGRGYSNQPQHF. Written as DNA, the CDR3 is TGTGCCAGTAGCGGTAGGGGTTATAGCAATCAGCCCCAGCATTTT.

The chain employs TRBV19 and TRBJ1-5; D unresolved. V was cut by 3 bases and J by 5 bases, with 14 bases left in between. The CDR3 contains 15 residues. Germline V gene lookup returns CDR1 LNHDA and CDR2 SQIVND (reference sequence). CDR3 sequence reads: CASSINVGVHQPQHF. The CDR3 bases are TGTGCCAGTAGTATTAACGTCGGGGTCCATCAGCCCCAGCATTTT.

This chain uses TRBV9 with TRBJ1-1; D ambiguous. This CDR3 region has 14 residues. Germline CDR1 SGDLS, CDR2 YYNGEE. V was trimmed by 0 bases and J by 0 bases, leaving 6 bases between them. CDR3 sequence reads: CASSVAAVNTEAFF. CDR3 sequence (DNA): TGTGCCAGCAGCGTAGCAGCGGTGAACACTGAAGCTTTCTTT.

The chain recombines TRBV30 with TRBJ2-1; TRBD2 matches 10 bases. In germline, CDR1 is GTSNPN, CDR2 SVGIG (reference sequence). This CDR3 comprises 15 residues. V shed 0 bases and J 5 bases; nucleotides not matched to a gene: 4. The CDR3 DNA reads TGTGCCTGGAGTGTACGCCTAGCGGGGGACAATGAGCAGTTCTTC. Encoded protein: CAWSVRLAGDNEQFF.